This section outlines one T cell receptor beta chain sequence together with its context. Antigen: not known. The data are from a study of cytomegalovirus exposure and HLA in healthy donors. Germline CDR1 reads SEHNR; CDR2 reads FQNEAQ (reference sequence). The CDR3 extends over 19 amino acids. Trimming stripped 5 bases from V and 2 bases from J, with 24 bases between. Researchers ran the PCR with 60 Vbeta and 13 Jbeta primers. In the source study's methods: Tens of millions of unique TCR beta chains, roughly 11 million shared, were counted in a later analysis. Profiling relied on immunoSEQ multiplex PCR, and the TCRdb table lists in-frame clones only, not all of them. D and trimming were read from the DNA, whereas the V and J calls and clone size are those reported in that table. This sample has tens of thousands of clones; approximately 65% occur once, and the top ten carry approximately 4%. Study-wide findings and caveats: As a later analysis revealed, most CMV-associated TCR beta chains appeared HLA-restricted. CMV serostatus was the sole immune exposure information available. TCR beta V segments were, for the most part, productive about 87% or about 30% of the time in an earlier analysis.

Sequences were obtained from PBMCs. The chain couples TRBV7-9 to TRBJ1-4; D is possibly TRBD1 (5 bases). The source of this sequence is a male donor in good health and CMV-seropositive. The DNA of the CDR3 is TGTGCCAGCAGCCAACGACAGCCAACTAACAAGGGGACTAATGAAAAACTGTTTTTT. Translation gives CASSQRQPTNKGTNEKLFF.